This TCR beta chain was recorded in a study of T cell repertoires in cytomegalovirus infection. Broader study findings: The ex vivo response was dominated by HLA-C-restricted CMV-specific TCR beta clonotypes.

This clonotype was recorded many times. What it binds is not known. In germline, CDR1 is KGHDR, CDR2 SFDVKD. V was pared by 3 bases and J by 1 base, with 6 bases of the junction left unmatched. The CDR3 length is 16 residues. One entry per CDR3 protein, called by TCRdb with MiXCR from the reads. The table includes around 140,000 distinct CDR3 sequences, about 6% detected once. The sequenced sample consisted of PBMCs. The chain is built from TRBV24-1 and TRBJ1-1, with 8 bases aligning to TRBD1. The receptor comes from a human donor in good health (CMV status not recorded). Some clones in this sample may be carry-over from other donors' samples. For the CDR3, the DNA is TGTGCCACCAGTGATCACCGACAGGGGACGAACACTGAAGCTTTCTTT. Amino acid sequence: CATSDHRQGTNTEAFF.